The 6 T cell receptor beta chains given below trace back to one sample, sequenced in a study of control samples from healthy donors and cancer patients. Clones were read by immunoSEQ multiplex PCR, and TCRdb kept only the in-frame ones, dropping some. Here the sample spans 150,000 to 200,000 clones, 90% being singletons. What was sequenced was blood. The receptors shown here come from a woman in her fifties or sixties in good health.

The rearrangement joins TRBV10-2 to TRBJ2-1; TRBD2 agrees at 10 bases. Germline CDR1 is WSHSY and CDR2 is SAAADI. The ends lost 3 bases at V and 6 bases at J; junction bases unmatched: 8. This CDR3 has 16 residues. In DNA, the CDR3 is TGCGCCAGCAGTGACGCAATAGCGGGAGGTCGCAATGAGCAGTTCTTC. As protein: CASSDAIAGGRNEQFF.

This clone was found once. The V and J genes are TRBV12-3 or TRBV12-4 and TRBJ2-1; D may be TRBD2 (6 bases). The CDR3 consists of 12 residues. V was trimmed by 3 bases and J by 10 bases, leaving 10 bases between them. CDR3 residues: CASSLLAGEQFF. The CDR3 DNA is TGTGCCAGCAGTTTGCTCGCGGGAGAGCAGTTCTTC.

The chain links TRBV10-2 to TRBJ1-2, with unresolved D. The CDR3 is made up of 15 amino acids. CDR1 WSHSY and CDR2 SAAADI come from the germline V gene. V lost 3 bases and J lost 2, with 13 bases in between. CDR3 sequence reads: CASSDGQTLNYGYTF. CDR3 coding DNA: TGCGCCAGCAGTGATGGGCAGACACTAAACTATGGCTACACCTTC.

The chain joins TRBV6-6 to TRBJ2-7; tentative D call: TRBD1 (6 bases). From germline, CDR1 is MNHNY and CDR2 SVGAGI (reference sequence). The CDR3 contains 14 residues. The V and J ends lost 4 bases and 3 bases respectively, with 13 bases between them. CDR3 region: CASSSLTGDYEQYF. The CDR3 nucleotides read TGTGCCAGCAGTTCCTTGACAGGAGACTACGAGCAGTACTTC.

This chain connects TRBV28 to TRBJ2-7; maybe TRBD2 (6 bases). The V gene lost 11 bases and the J gene lost 5 bases, with 19 bases spanning the gap. Germline lookup yields CDR1 MDHEN and CDR2 SYDVKM. The CDR3 is 13 residues long. In DNA form, the CDR3 reads TGTGCCTCTCACCTTGGAGGGTTCAACGAGCAGTACTTC. As protein: CASHLGGFNEQYF. Together with reference TRBV28 and TRBJ2-7, the CDR3 gives the full variable domain: DVKVTQSSRYLVKRTGEKVFLECVQDMDHENMFWYRQDPGLGLRLIYFSYDVKMKEKGDIPEGYSVSREKKERFSLILESASTNQTSMYLCASHLGGFNEQYFGPGTRLTVT.

This CDR3 reads CASSFAGGAGGRKTQYF. CDR3 DNA sequence: TGTGCCAGCAGTTTCGCCGGCGGGGCTGGAGGGAGGAAGACCCAGTACTTC. The chain employs TRBV28 and TRBJ2-5; D is perhaps TRBD2 (6 bases). Per the germline V gene, CDR1 is MDHEN and CDR2 is SYDVKM. CDR3 length: 17 residues. The V end was cut by 3 bases, the J end by 6 bases, with 23 bases between. Supplemented by reference TRBV28 and TRBJ2-5, the full variable domain reads DVKVTQSSRYLVKRTGEKVFLECVQDMDHENMFWYRQDPGLGLRLIYFSYDVKMKEKGDIPEGYSVSREKKERFSLILESASTNQTSMYLCASSFAGGAGGRKTQYFGPGTRLLVL.